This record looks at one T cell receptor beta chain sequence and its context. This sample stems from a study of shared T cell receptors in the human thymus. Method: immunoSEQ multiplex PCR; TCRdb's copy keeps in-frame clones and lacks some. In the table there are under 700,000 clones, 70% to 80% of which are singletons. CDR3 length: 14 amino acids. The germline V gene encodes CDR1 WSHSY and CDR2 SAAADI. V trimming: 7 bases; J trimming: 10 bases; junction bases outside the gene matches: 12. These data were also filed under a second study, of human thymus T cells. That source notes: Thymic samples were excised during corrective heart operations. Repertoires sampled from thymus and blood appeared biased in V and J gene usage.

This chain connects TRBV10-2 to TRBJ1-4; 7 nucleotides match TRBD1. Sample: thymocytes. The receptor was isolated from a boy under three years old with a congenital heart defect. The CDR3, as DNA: TGCGCCAGCACTCCGGGACAGTCCCTGGGAAAACTGTTTTTT. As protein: CASTPGQSLGKLFF.